A single sample gave rise to the 23 T cell receptor beta chains below, sequenced in a study of shared clonotypes between healthy human individuals. CD45RO-negative, CCR7-positively selected cells formed the naive CD8 fraction, excluding terminally differentiated effector memory CD45RA+ cells. TCRdb's table, derived via immunoSEQ multiplex PCR, lists solely in-frame clones and lacks some. The sample comprises roughly 2,000,000 clones, around 93% of which are singletons, and around 1.7% rests with the top ten. Sample: naive CD8+ T cells from PBMCs. All receptors come from a man aged 18 to 29 in good health. Some clones in this sample may be carry-over from other donors' samples.

The genes are TRBV11-2 and TRBJ1-3; no clear D gene. The germline CDR1 and CDR2 sequences are SGHAT and FQNNGV. The CDR3 runs 15 residues. Trimming shortened V by 1 base and J by 2 bases, and 9 bases separated the two germline ends. The CDR3 region is CASSLGEVPGNTIYF. Written as DNA, the CDR3 is TGTGCCAGCAGCTTAGGGGAGGTTCCTGGAAACACCATATATTTT. Supplemented by reference TRBV11-2 and TRBJ1-3, the full variable domain reads EAGVAQSPRYKIIEKRQSVAFWCNPISGHATLYWYQQILGQGPKLLIQFQNNGVVDDSQLPKDRFSAERLKGVDSTLKIQPAKLEDSAVYLCASSLGEVPGNTIYFGEGSWLTVV.

The chain has TRBV19 and TRBJ2-1; D gene unclear. CDR3 length: 14 residues. With 6 bases removed from V and 10 bases from J, the gap between germline ends came to 19 bases. Looked up from germline, CDR1 is LNHDA and CDR2 is SQIVND (reference sequence). CDR3 residues: CASSPSGSSLEQFF. DNA for the CDR3: TGTGCCAGTAGCCCCTCTGGCAGCTCACTCGAGCAGTTCTTC.

The chain links TRBV28 to TRBJ2-2, with unresolved D. The V end lost 5 bases, the J end lost 4 bases, and 2 bases lay between the germline ends. The germline CDR1 and CDR2 sequences are MDHEN and SYDVKM. CDR3 length equals 11 residues. CDR3 amino acids: CASSGTGELFF. DNA for the CDR3: TGTGCCAGCAGTGGCACCGGGGAGCTGTTTTTT.

The chain links TRBV7-3 to TRBJ1-2; D remains ambiguous. Germline CDR1 reads SGHTA; CDR2 reads FQGTGA. With 2 bases removed from V and 4 bases from J, the gap between germline ends came to 20 bases. The length of the CDR3 is 17 residues. The chain's CDR3 is CASSLLGSEGGVYGYTF. For the CDR3, the DNA is TGTGCCAGCAGCTTACTTGGGTCTGAGGGCGGAGTCTATGGCTACACCTTC.

This chain uses TRBV4-1 with TRBJ2-4; perhaps TRBD1 as D (5 bases). V was shortened by 4 bases and J by 0 bases, with 10 bases between the two germline ends. This CDR3 is 15 amino acids long. Germline V gene lookup returns CDR1 MGHRA and CDR2 YSYEKL. CDR3 bases: TGCGCCAGCAGCCCAGGGTTTTCAGCCAAAAACATTCAGTACTTC. Translation gives CASSPGFSAKNIQYF.

The gene calls are TRBV2 and TRBJ2-2; TRBD1 matches 8 bases. V shed 6 bases and J 2 bases; nucleotides not matched to a gene: 8. CDR1 SNHLY and CDR2 FYNNEI come from the germline V gene. This CDR3 is 16 amino acids long. In DNA form, the CDR3 reads TGTGCCAGCAGCCACAGGGGGTCCGTTAACACCGGGGAGCTGTTTTTT. This codes for CASSHRGSVNTGELFF.

The rearrangement joins TRBV6-1 to TRBJ1-2, with D unclear. Germline CDR1 and CDR2: MNHNS and SASEGT. The CDR3 loop spans 16 amino acids. The V end was cut by 0 bases, the J end by 3 bases, with 14 bases between. CDR3 residues: CASSEAGFRGYYGYTF. The CDR3 DNA reads as TGTGCCAGCAGTGAAGCGGGGTTCAGAGGTTACTATGGCTACACCTTC.

V is TRBV4-2 and J is TRBJ2-2; no clear D. In germline, CDR1 is LGHNA, CDR2 YNFKEQ. The CDR3 is made up of 13 amino acids. V gave up 3 bases and J gave up 2 bases, with 4 bases separating them. The CDR3 sequence is CASSQENTGELFF. In DNA, the CDR3 is TGTGCCAGCAGCCAGGAAAACACCGGGGAGCTGTTTTTT.

The chain carries TRBV6-1 and TRBJ2-1; maybe TRBD1 (6 bases). The germline V gene encodes CDR1 MNHNS and CDR2 SASEGT. This CDR3 contains 13 residues. Trimming cost V 2 bases and J 5 bases, with 7 bases left between them. DNA of the CDR3: TGTGCCAGCAGTGAAAGGGGGAACAATGAGCAGTTCTTC. Translating it yields CASSERGNNEQFF.

This rearrangement joins TRBV9 to TRBJ1-4; 7 positions match TRBD1. V shed 4 bases, J shed 8 bases, and the junction held 17 bases outside the gene matches. Per the germline V gene, CDR1 is SGDLS and CDR2 is YYNGEE. CDR3 length equals 17 residues. This CDR3 is CASSHRKKGGKGEKLFF. The CDR3 region has the DNA TGTGCCAGCAGCCATCGAAAGAAAGGGGGCAAGGGCGAAAAACTGTTTTTT. The variable domain in full, completed from reference TRBV9 and TRBJ1-4, reads DSGVTQTPKHLITATGQRVTLRCSPRSGDLSVYWYQQSLDQGLQFLIQYYNGEERAKGNILERFSAQQFPDLHSELNLSSLELGDSALYFCASSHRKKGGKGEKLFFGSGTQLSVL.

The chain has TRBV4-1 and TRBJ1-1; 8 nucleotides line up with TRBD1. Germline values: CDR1 MGHRA, CDR2 YSYEKL. This CDR3 spans 15 amino acids. V shed 2 bases, J shed 4 bases, and the junction held 6 bases outside the gene matches. CDR3 protein: CASSQRTGYVTEAFF. The CDR3 region has the DNA TGCGCCAGCAGCCAACGGACAGGGTATGTCACTGAAGCTTTCTTT.

This clone came up a few times. This rearrangement joins TRBV11-2 to TRBJ1-5, with 7 positions matching TRBD1. CDR3 size: 15 residues. Per germline, CDR1 SGHAT and CDR2 FQNNGV. The V and J ends lost 4 bases and 0 bases, in that order; junction bases with no gene match: 3. Here the CDR3 DNA reads TGTGCCAGCAGCTCGGGACAGTTTAGCAATCAGCCCCAGCATTTT. Translating gives CASSSGQFSNQPQHF.

Of note for this clone: Other DNA variants within this sample encode the same CDR3. The V call is TRBV5-6, the J call TRBJ2-7; no clear D. The germline V gene has CDR1 SGHDT and CDR2 YYEEEE. Trimming shortened V by 0 bases and J by 4 bases, and 8 bases separated the two germline ends. The CDR3 loop spans 13 amino acids. CDR3 in amino acids: CASSLVAAYEQYF. The CDR3 DNA reads as TGTGCCAGCAGCTTGGTGGCAGCTTACGAGCAGTACTTC. The entire variable domain, with the rest obtained from reference TRBV5-6 and TRBJ2-7, is as follows: DAGVTQSPTHLIKTRGQQVTLRCSPKSGHDTVSWYQQALGQGPQFIFQYYEEEERQRGNFPDRFSGHQFPNYSSELNVNALLLGDSALYLCASSLVAAYEQYFGPGTRLTVT.

This sequence joins TRBV9 and TRBJ2-3; a possible D gene is TRBD2 (5 bases). Germline-derived CDR1 and CDR2 are SGDLS and YYNGEE. V was shortened by 6 bases and J by 4 bases, with 21 bases between the two germline ends. This CDR3 comprises 16 residues. CDR3 in DNA: TGTGCCAGCACCCCTGAGGGCGCCCACTGGGCAGATACGCAGTATTTT. This encodes CASTPEGAHWADTQYF.

The rearrangement joins TRBV6-1 to TRBJ1-2, with 7 nucleotides matching TRBD1. Germline CDR1 and CDR2: MNHNS and SASEGT. CDR3 length: 14 amino acids. The ends lost 0 bases at V and 7 bases at J; junction bases unmatched: 5. The CDR3 loop is CASSEATGLIGYTF. The CDR3 DNA is TGTGCCAGCAGTGAAGCGACAGGGTTGATTGGCTACACCTTC.

The J gene is TRBJ2-1, the V gene TRBV15; the D is unclear. The CDR3 totals 14 residues. V was clipped by 3 bases and J by 6 bases, with 12 bases between them. Germline CDR1 and CDR2: LNHNV and YYDKDF (reference sequence). As DNA, the CDR3 is TGTGCCACCAGCAGGGGCAGTTGGGGCAATGAGCAGTTCTTC. This translates into CATSRGSWGNEQFF.

The CDR3: CASSLIIPNRGSGTEAFF. The CDR3 region has the DNA TGTGCCAGCAGCCTTATCATCCCAAACAGGGGCAGCGGCACTGAAGCTTTCTTT. V is TRBV27 and J is TRBJ1-1, with 7 positions matching TRBD1. This CDR3 region has 18 residues. J was trimmed by 4 bases and V by 6 bases; bases with no gene match: 20. CDR1 is MNHEY, CDR2 SMNVEV, per germline (reference sequence).

The CDR3 nucleotides are TGTGCCAGCAGTGATTGGGACACGAAGGGCTACACCTTC. This translates into CASSDWDTKGYTF. V gene TRBV25-1 combines with J gene TRBJ1-2; D perhaps matches TRBD1 (6 bases). Germline V gives CDR1 MGHDK, CDR2 SYGVNS. CDR3 size: 13 residues. V dropped 3 bases and J dropped 8 bases, with 13 bases sitting between them.

This chain joins TRBV4-2 and TRBJ2-3; weak D call: TRBD2 (6 bases). CDR3 length: 18 residues. The V gene lost 0 bases and the J gene lost 7 bases, with 23 bases spanning the gap. The germline CDR1 and CDR2 sequences are LGHNA and YNFKEQ. The CDR3: CASSQDWTAGPSVNTQYF. CDR3 sequence (DNA): TGTGCCAGCAGCCAAGATTGGACGGCGGGGCCTTCAGTTAATACGCAGTATTTT.

J is TRBJ1-2 and V is TRBV4-1, with D possibly TRBD1 on 6 matching bases. CDR1 and CDR2 (germline): MGHRA, YSYEKL. V shed 1 base and J shed 2 bases, with 14 bases lying between them. This CDR3 region has 16 residues. The CDR3 DNA sequence: TGCGCCAGCAGCCAAGGTTCGGACAGTCTAAACTATGGCTACACCTTC. Translating it yields CASSQGSDSLNYGYTF.

CDR3 sequence (DNA): TGTGCCAGCAGCCACGGGACAGGGCCATCCTACGAGCAGTACTTC. It yields the protein CASSHGTGPSYEQYF. The gene calls are TRBV7-8 and TRBJ2-7; 9 bases are shared with TRBD1. CDR1 and CDR2 (germline): SGHVS, FQNEAQ. With V trimmed by 5 bases and J by 1 base, 6 bases remained unmatched. This CDR3 is 15 amino acids long.

V is TRBV6-4 and J is TRBJ2-1; unclear D gene. This CDR3 has 14 amino acids. V shed 3 bases and J shed 3 bases, with 9 bases lying between them. Per germline, CDR1 MRHNA and CDR2 SNTAGT. CDR3 sequence reads: CASSESAFYNEQFF. The CDR3 DNA reads TGTGCCAGCAGTGAGTCAGCGTTCTACAATGAGCAGTTCTTC.

This chain links TRBV9 with TRBJ2-3; TRBD1 agrees at 7 bases. Trimming took 0 bases from V and 0 from J; bases not matched to a gene: 4. This CDR3 has 16 amino acids. Germline values: CDR1 SGDLS, CDR2 YYNGEE. The DNA of the CDR3 is TGTGCCAGCAGCGTAGCTAGGGACAGTAGCACAGATACGCAGTATTTT. Its translation is CASSVARDSSTDTQYF.